These T cell receptor beta chains were read from a single sample in a study of spatial heterogeneity in lung cancer. TCRdb re-called the 5' RACE reads through MiXCR, storing one row per CDR3 protein. The top ten clones hold 21% of a sample with about 100,000 distinct CDR3 sequences, 4% to 4.5% of them seen once. Here the sequenced sample was lung tumor tissue, taken at surgery. The origin of the receptors is a male donor with early-stage non-small cell lung cancer. CDR3s include the opening cysteine and the closing phenylalanine or tryptophan. D genes are given only for firm matches. A clone size is listed for some rows: how often the clone was seen (once, few, many), or a class if it is expanded.

>TRBV27|TRBJ1-1|many|NA
CASSLGYFEGEAFF
TGTGCCAGCAGTTTGGGGTATTTCGAGGGTGAAGCTTTCTTT
>TRBV7-2|TRBJ2-3|NA|TRBD2
CASSLYSGRVDTQYF
TGTGCCAGCAGCTTATATAGCGGGAGAGTAGATACGCAGTATTTT
>TRBV29-1|TRBJ2-3|few|TRBD1
CSASQGGADTQYF
TGCAGCGCATCACAGGGGGGCGCAGATACGCAGTATTTT
>TRBV20-1|TRBJ1-5|many|TRBD1
CSARQGGNQPQHF
TGCAGTGCTAGACAGGGGGGCAATCAGCCCCAGCATTTT
>TRBV14|TRBJ2-7|many|NA
CASSQGDEYEQYF
TGTGCCAGCAGCCAGGGGGATGAGTACGAGCAGTACTTC
>TRBV28|TRBJ1-2|few|NA
CASSLGGKGYGYTF
TGTGCCAGCAGTTTAGGCGGCAAGGGCTATGGCTACACCTTC
>TRBV12-3/TRBV12-4|TRBJ2-2|many|NA
CASSFGARATGELFF
TGTGCCAGCAGTTTCGGGGCGCGAGCCACCGGGGAGCTGTTTTTT
>TRBV7-9|TRBJ2-5|many|NA
CASSSGHLTTYQETQYF
TGTGCCAGCAGCTCGGGACACCTAACTACCTACCAAGAGACCCAGTACTTC
>TRBV28|TRBJ2-5|few|NA
CASRRSGTPGETQYF
TGTGCCAGCAGGCGCTCCGGGACGCCAGGGGAGACCCAGTACTTC
>TRBV12-3/TRBV12-4|TRBJ2-7|NA|NA
CASSFLDSREQYF
TGTGCCAGCAGTTTCCTAGATTCTCGCGAGCAGTACTTC
>TRBV13|TRBJ1-1|many|NA
CASRGGLLNTEAFF
TGTGCCAGCAGAGGGGGACTATTGAACACTGAAGCTTTCTTT
>TRBV3-1|TRBJ1-5|many|NA
CASSQGPGLPQHF
TGTGCCAGCAGCCAGGGCCCCGGATTGCCCCAGCATTTT
>TRBV5-1|TRBJ1-2|many|NA
CASSTLTGGGYTF
TGCGCCAGCAGCACACTCACCGGCGGTGGCTACACCTTC
>TRBV6-1|TRBJ2-5|many|TRBD2
CASLPTSISETQYF
TGTGCCAGTCTACCGACTAGCATCTCGGAGACCCAGTACTTC
>TRBV6-5|TRBJ2-5|NA|TRBD1
CASSKQGVQETQYF
TGTGCCAGCAGCAAACAGGGGGTCCAAGAGACCCAGTACTTC
>TRBV2|TRBJ2-1|many|NA
CASKRGPNEQFF
TGTGCCAGCAAACGGGGGCCCAATGAGCAGTTCTTC
>TRBV27|TRBJ2-7|many|NA
CASSLTRGVQYF
TGTGCCAGCAGTTTAACGAGGGGAGTGCAGTACTTC
>TRBV10-3|TRBJ1-4|few|NA
CAISELPGQPNEKLFF
TGTGCCATCAGTGAACTCCCCGGACAGCCTAATGAAAAACTGTTTTTT
>TRBV7-2|TRBJ2-2|many|NA
CASSLGPTNTGELFF
TGTGCCAGCAGCTTAGGACCTACGAACACCGGGGAGCTGTTTTTT
>TRBV6-6|TRBJ2-5|many|NA
CASHGGVETQYF
TGTGCCAGCCATGGAGGTGTCGAGACCCAGTACTTC
>TRBV20-1|TRBJ2-7|NA|NA
CSATRQPTYEQYF
TGCAGTGCTACCCGACAGCCAACCTACGAGCAGTACTTC
>TRBV7-2|TRBJ2-6|many|TRBD1
CASSLYAGTGFTGANVLTF
TGTGCCAGCAGCTTATACGCCGGGACAGGGTTCACTGGGGCCAACGTCCTGACTTTC
>TRBV28|TRBJ2-3|many|TRBD2
CASSPGLAMGTQYF
TGTGCCAGCAGCCCGGGACTAGCGATGGGTACGCAGTATTTT
>TRBV20-1|TRBJ2-7|many|NA
CSAWDGTYEQYF
TGCAGTGCCTGGGACGGCACCTACGAGCAGTACTTC
>TRBV7-2|TRBJ1-2|few|NA
CASSGRLNYGYTF
TGTGCCAGCAGCGGACGTTTGAACTATGGCTACACCTTC
>TRBV6-1|TRBJ2-3|NA|NA
CASSVGDPDTQCF
TGTGCCAGCAGTGTCGGGGACCCAGATACGCAGTGTTTT
>TRBV2|TRBJ2-5|many|NA
CASFDDVRETQYF
TGTGCCAGCTTTGATGACGTTCGGGAGACCCAGTACTTC
>TRBV5-6|TRBJ2-5|many|TRBD1
CASSFPMRTGEETQYF
TGTGCCAGCAGCTTCCCGATGAGGACAGGGGAAGAGACCCAGTACTTC
>TRBV28|TRBJ2-3|many|NA
CASSSTESGNTQYF
TGTGCCAGCAGCTCTACCGAATCGGGGAATACGCAGTATTTT
>TRBV28|TRBJ2-7|many|NA
CASSMGSGYEQYF
TGTGCCAGCAGCATGGGGTCAGGCTACGAGCAGTACTTC
>TRBV25-1|TRBJ2-2|many|NA
CASSVQEDTGELFF
TGTGCCAGCAGTGTACAGGAAGACACCGGGGAGCTGTTTTTT
>TRBV28|TRBJ1-1|many|NA
CASSPLPARGGTEAFF
TGTGCCAGCAGCCCCCTCCCAGCCCGCGGGGGCACTGAAGCTTTCTTT
>TRBV7-9|TRBJ2-3|many|TRBD1
CASSEQGADTQYF
TGTGCCAGCAGCGAACAGGGGGCCGATACGCAGTATTTT
>TRBV5-1|TRBJ2-3|many|TRBD1
CASSLPSDRGTQYF
TGCGCCAGCAGCTTACCCTCAGACAGGGGTACGCAGTATTTT
>TRBV4-2|TRBJ2-4|many|TRBD2
CASTLSYGLAAGIQYF
TGTGCCAGCACCCTTTCTTATGGACTAGCGGCGGGCATTCAGTACTTC
>TRBV28|TRBJ2-5|few|TRBD1
CASRLRQGWEKTQYF
TGTGCCAGCAGACTTCGACAGGGGTGGGAAAAGACCCAGTACTTC
>TRBV5-5|TRBJ2-6|NA|NA
CASSQWGANVLTF
TGTGCCAGCAGCCAGTGGGGGGCCAACGTCCTGACTTTC
>TRBV2|TRBJ2-5|many|TRBD2
CASGVLAGGETQYF
TGTGCCAGCGGAGTTCTAGCGGGAGGAGAGACCCAGTACTTC
>TRBV30|TRBJ2-4|few|NA
CACEAVAKNIQYF
TGTGCCTGTGAAGCGGTAGCCAAAAACATTCAGTACTTC
>TRBV3-1|TRBJ2-4|few|NA
CASSKGPNSVAKNIQYF
TGTGCCAGCAGCAAAGGACCGAATAGTGTGGCCAAAAACATTCAGTACTTC
>TRBV10-3|TRBJ2-1|few|NA
CAISEPTSGNEQFF
TGTGCCATCAGTGAGCCCACTAGTGGGAATGAGCAGTTCTTC
>TRBV20-1|TRBJ2-3|few|TRBD2
CSARLAGGLTDTQYF
TGCAGTGCAAGACTAGCGGGAGGTCTGACAGATACGCAGTATTTT
>TRBV5-6|TRBJ2-7|many|TRBD1
CASSSAVTLTGNFYYEQYF
TGTGCCAGCAGCTCAGCCGTTACATTGACAGGGAATTTTTACTACGAGCAGTACTTC
>TRBV7-9|TRBJ2-3|many|TRBD2
CASGLAGVLDTQYF
TGTGCCAGCGGTCTAGCGGGAGTATTGGATACGCAGTATTTT
>TRBV12-3/TRBV12-4|TRBJ1-1|many|NA
CASSLRLTNTEAFF
TGTGCCAGCAGTTTACGGCTTACCAACACTGAAGCTTTCTTT
>TRBV30|TRBJ2-1|few|TRBD2
CAWTPSGYNEQFF
TGTGCCTGGACACCTAGCGGGTACAATGAGCAGTTCTTC
>TRBV4-1|TRBJ2-7|many|TRBD1
CASSQDQWDRGIHEQYF
TGCGCCAGCAGCCAAGATCAATGGGACAGGGGAATTCACGAGCAGTACTTC
>TRBV28|TRBJ2-7|many|NA
CASRTDTYEQYF
TGTGCCAGCAGAACAGACACCTACGAGCAGTACTTC
>TRBV6-5|TRBJ1-2|many|TRBD1
CASSYSLGTGGSDSGYTF
TGTGCCAGCAGTTACTCGTTGGGGACAGGGGGTAGCGATAGTGGCTACACCTTC
>TRBV5-4|TRBJ2-7|NA|NA
CASSPGRPNYEQYF
TGTGCCAGCAGCCCTGGCAGGCCTAACTACGAGCAGTACTTC
>TRBV7-9|TRBJ1-4|many|NA
CASSPGVVATNEKLFF
TGTGCCAGCAGCCCAGGAGTGGTTGCAACTAATGAAAAACTGTTTTTT
>TRBV20-1|TRBJ2-3|many|TRBD2
CSARESGTTSFGTQYF
TGCAGTGCTAGAGAAAGCGGGACTACCAGTTTCGGGACGCAGTATTTT
>TRBV27|TRBJ2-3|many|NA
CASSLFGFSTDTQYF
TGTGCCAGCAGTTTATTCGGCTTTAGCACAGATACGCAGTATTTT
>TRBV6-6|TRBJ1-1|many|NA
CASSYTGNTEAFF
TGTGCCAGCAGTTATACAGGGAACACTGAAGCTTTCTTT
>TRBV12-3/TRBV12-4|TRBJ2-2|many|NA
CASSLGSIAGELFF
TGTGCCAGCAGTTTGGGCAGTATCGCCGGGGAGCTGTTTTTT
>TRBV11-1|TRBJ1-1|NA|NA
CASSIYRESTEAFF
TGTGCCAGCAGCATTTACAGGGAGAGCACTGAAGCTTTCTTT
>TRBV3-1|TRBJ1-3|NA|NA
CASSQREGEASTIYF
TGTGCCAGCAGCCAAAGGGAGGGAGAAGCTAGCACCATATATTTT
>TRBV6-5|TRBJ1-5|many|NA
CASSSPGLNQPQHF
TGTGCCAGCAGTTCCCCAGGGTTGAATCAGCCCCAGCATTTT
>TRBV6-1|TRBJ1-2|many|TRBD1
CASTARGTVYGYTF
TGTGCCAGCACGGCCCGGGGGACAGTCTATGGCTACACCTTC